Shown below are 18 T cell receptor beta chains from a single sample sequenced in a study of blood T cell repertoires in COVID-19. Here immunoSEQ multiplex PCR was the method, and the copy in TCRdb shows in-frame clones only, minus some. The sample yields 85,000 to 95,000 clones, about three quarters seen once. Specimen: peripheral blood. The receptors originated from a woman over 75 with acute or convalescent COVID-19.

The chain couples TRBV12-5 to TRBJ1-2, with a possible D match to TRBD1 (5 bases). CDR3 length: 13 amino acids. The V gene lost 7 bases and the J gene lost 5 bases, with 14 bases spanning the gap. From germline, CDR1 is LGHNT and CDR2 FRNRAP. The CDR3 loop is CASATGGLYGYTF. The CDR3 region has the DNA TGTGCTAGTGCCACGGGGGGACTGTATGGCTACACCTTC.

J is TRBJ1-1 and V is TRBV4-2; the D is unclear. Per the germline V gene, CDR1 is LGHNA and CDR2 is YNFKEQ. This CDR3 spans 14 amino acids. Deletions cut 1 base from V and 1 base from J, with 7 bases between. CDR3 sequence: CASSQGPGNTEAFF. In DNA form, the CDR3 reads TGTGCCAGCAGCCAAGGTCCGGGGAACACTGAAGCTTTCTTT.

This chain joins TRBV6-4 and TRBJ2-7, with D possibly TRBD1 on 5 matching bases. Trimming pared 0 bases from V and 5 bases from J, leaving 8 bases between. The CDR3 has 13 amino acids. The germline CDR1 and CDR2 sequences are MRHNA and SNTAGT. The CDR3 coding sequence is TGTGCCAGCAGTGACTCAAGGGGCCACGAGCAGTACTTC. Residues: CASSDSRGHEQYF.

The V and J genes are TRBV7-2 and TRBJ2-3, with D unresolved. From germline, CDR1 is SGHTA and CDR2 FQGNSA. V shed 2 bases and J shed 0 bases, with 6 bases lying between them. There are 14 residues in the CDR3. Here the CDR3 reads CASSLFPSTDTQYF. Here the CDR3 DNA reads TGTGCCAGCAGCTTATTTCCTAGCACAGATACGCAGTATTTT.

The chain links TRBV6-1 to TRBJ2-5; 10 bases match TRBD2. Germline lookup yields CDR1 MNHNS and CDR2 SASEGT. The CDR3 is 19 residues long. The V and J ends lost 1 base and 5 bases, in that order; junction bases with no gene match: 16. CDR3 amino acids: CASSEVIFERGGFGETQYF. The CDR3 nucleotides are TGTGCCAGCAGTGAAGTCATCTTTGAGCGGGGGGGATTCGGGGAGACCCAGTACTTC.

This clone was recorded a few times. V and J are TRBV20-1 and TRBJ2-1, with D tentatively TRBD2 (7 bases). CDR3 length: 15 residues. The germline V gene has CDR1 DFQATT and CDR2 SNEGSKA (reference sequence). V lost 3 bases and J lost 7, with 19 bases in between. CDR3 in amino acids: CSASRKGGGSNEQFF. Written as DNA, the CDR3 is TGCAGTGCTAGTCGGAAGGGGGGGGGTTCAAATGAGCAGTTCTTC.

This clone was recorded only once. The V call is TRBV30, the J call TRBJ1-2; weak D call: TRBD1 (6 bases). Deletions cut 3 bases from V and 2 bases from J, with 10 bases between. The CDR3 sequence is 13 residues long. The germline CDR1 and CDR2 sequences are GTSNPN and SVGIG (reference sequence). The DNA for the CDR3 is TGTGCCTGGAGGCGGCAGGGGAACTATGGCTACACCTTC. The encoded protein is CAWRRQGNYGYTF.

The rearrangement links TRBV5-1 to TRBJ1-1, with a possible D match to TRBD1 (5 bases). Germline CDR1 is SGHRS and CDR2 is YFSETQ. V was cut by 0 bases and J by 3 bases, with 15 bases left in between. The CDR3 extends over 16 amino acids. For the CDR3, the DNA is TGCGCCAGCAGCTTGGGCAGTGGCAGGGCTTACACTGAAGCTTTCTTT. Residues: CASSLGSGRAYTEAFF. The whole variable domain, filled in from reference TRBV5-1 and TRBJ1-1, reads KAGVTQTPRYLIKTRGQQVTLSCSPISGHRSVSWYQQTPGQGLQFLFEYFSETQRNKGNFPGRFSGRQFSNSRSEMNVSTLELGDSALYLCASSLGSGRAYTEAFFGQGTRLTVV.

This chain uses TRBV4-2 with TRBJ1-2; 8 bases match TRBD1. After removal of 0 bases from V and 8 bases from J, the junction contained 8 bases not matched to a gene. Per the germline V gene, CDR1 is LGHNA and CDR2 is YNFKEQ. The CDR3 spans 15 residues. This chain's CDR3 is CASSQDHDRGRGYTF. The CDR3 coding sequence is TGTGCCAGCAGCCAAGATCACGACAGGGGACGCGGCTACACCTTC.

V gene TRBV10-3 combines with J gene TRBJ1-1, with D tentatively TRBD1 (5 bases). Germline CDR1 ENHRY, CDR2 SYGVKD. The CDR3 is 14 residues long. The germline V and J ends were trimmed by 4 bases and 6 bases, with 15 bases remaining between them. CDR3 bases: TGTGCCATCAGTGGGGGGGGGATAGGCTCTGAAGCTTTCTTT. Its translation is CAISGGGIGSEAFF.

This chain connects TRBV9 to TRBJ2-3; possibly TRBD2 for D (5 bases). CDR1 and CDR2 (germline): SGDLS, YYNGEE. The CDR3 consists of 14 residues. Deletions cut 1 base from V and 3 bases from J, with 9 bases between. The CDR3 loop is CASSVKEGTDTQYF. CDR3 nucleotide sequence: TGTGCCAGCAGCGTAAAAGAGGGAACAGATACGCAGTATTTT.

V gene TRBV19 combines with J gene TRBJ1-3, with D possibly being TRBD1 (6 bases). CDR3 length: 14 residues. V lost 6 bases and J 4 bases, leaving 13 bases between the germline ends. Germline V gene lookup returns CDR1 LNHDA and CDR2 SQIVND (reference sequence). CDR3 coding DNA: TGTGCCAGTAGCTTCACAGGGCGCGGAAACACCATATATTTT. As protein: CASSFTGRGNTIYF.

There are a few counts of this clone. V is TRBV2 and J is TRBJ2-3, with 7 nucleotides matching TRBD1. CDR3 length: 14 residues. The J segment lost 7 bases and the V segment lost 6 bases, leaving 10 bases of the junction unmatched. Germline CDR1 and CDR2: SNHLY and FYNNEI. The CDR3 region is CASRRGQGENTQYF. In DNA, the CDR3 is TGTGCCAGCAGGAGAGGGCAGGGGGAAAATACGCAGTATTTT.

This clone was seen many times. The J gene is TRBJ2-2, the V gene TRBV11-2; D might be TRBD2 (7 bases). The CDR3 has 16 amino acids. Germline CDR1 reads SGHAT; CDR2 reads FQNNGV. Trimming removed 7 bases from V and 2 bases from J, with 17 bases in between. The CDR3 reads CASIPKGGLNTGELFF. For the CDR3, the DNA is TGTGCCAGCATCCCCAAGGGGGGACTAAACACCGGGGAGCTGTTTTTT.

V gene TRBV5-1 combines with J gene TRBJ2-2; weak D call: TRBD1 (5 bases). CDR3 size: 15 residues. V lost 4 bases to trimming and J lost 6 bases, with 16 bases between them. CDR1 and CDR2 from the germline V gene are SGHRS and YFSETQ. For the CDR3, the DNA is TGCGCCAGCAGCCAAAATCTGGGGCCACCCGGGGAGCTGTTTTTT. It translates to CASSQNLGPPGELFF. The whole variable domain, remainder taken from reference TRBV5-1 and TRBJ2-2, is KAGVTQTPRYLIKTRGQQVTLSCSPISGHRSVSWYQQTPGQGLQFLFEYFSETQRNKGNFPGRFSGRQFSNSRSEMNVSTLELGDSALYLCASSQNLGPPGELFFGEGSRLTVL.

This sequence joins TRBV7-9 and TRBJ2-7; TRBD1 is a possible D gene (6 bases). The V gene lost 3 bases and the J gene lost 2 bases, with 11 bases spanning the gap. Germline V gene lookup returns CDR1 SEHNR and CDR2 FQNEAQ (reference sequence). This CDR3 spans 14 amino acids. The CDR3 sequence: CASSFNRAPYEQYF. The CDR3 nucleotides read TGTGCCAGCAGCTTCAACAGGGCTCCCTACGAGCAGTACTTC.

The rearrangement links TRBV10-3 to TRBJ1-2, with 7 bases lining up with TRBD1. The germline CDR1 and CDR2 sequences are ENHRY and SYGVKD. Trimming at V came to 2 bases and at J to 4 bases, leaving 7 bases not matched to a gene. CDR3 length: 15 residues. CDR3 in amino acids: CAISEGRGRFYGYTF. The CDR3 region has the DNA TGTGCCATCAGTGAGGGTAGGGGGCGTTTCTATGGCTACACCTTC.

The chain joins TRBV2 to TRBJ2-7, with 10 bases matching TRBD1. The germline V gene has CDR1 SNHLY and CDR2 FYNNEI. CDR3 size: 12 residues. J gave up 6 bases and V 6 bases, and 2 bases lay outside the gene matches. The CDR3 DNA follows: TGTGCCAGCAGATGGACAGGGGGCGAGCAGTACTTC. The encoded protein is CASRWTGGEQYF.